This T cell receptor beta chain stems from a study of blood T cell repertoires in COVID-19. About the study: Sources were T cells, B-cell-depleted T cells, or PBMCs; the material itself was cDNA or gDNA.

This CDR3 has 18 amino acids. Unmatched junction bases numbered 14, after V lost 6 bases and J lost 0 bases. Germline CDR1 LNHDA, CDR2 SQIVND (reference sequence). The protocol was immunoSEQ multiplex PCR, while the TCRdb copy is restricted to in-frame clones and leaves out a portion. The sample consists of around 190,000 clones, 70% to 90% of them appearing once. The sequenced material came from PBMCs or T cells enriched from blood (not recorded which). The receptor was isolated from a man aged 35-49 years who had recovered from COVID-19. J is TRBJ1-5 and V is TRBV19; 7 bases are a match to TRBD1. CDR3 coding DNA: TGTGCCAGTAGGGGAGGACAGGTCGTAGCGACTAGCAATCAGCCCCAGCATTTT. Its protein product is CASRGGQVVATSNQPQHF.